The 14 T cell receptor beta chains given below trace back to one sample, sequenced in a study of Ad26.COV2.S vaccination and SARS-CoV-2 variants. Treatment defined: 19 received Ad26.COV2.S at low or high dose, single or two shots; 5 received placebo; per-sample allocation not given. Repertoires come from day 63 after the first vaccine or placebo injection. The repertoire was sequenced with immunoSEQ multiplex PCR; TCRdb's copy has only in-frame clones and lacks some. Here the sample spans some 370,000 clones, 83% being singletons. Sequences were derived from peripheral blood, sampled in a trial of Ad26.COV2.S vaccine versus placebo. The source is a person between 18 and 59 years old who received the Ad26.COV2.S COVID-19 vaccine or a placebo.

This clone is a singleton in its sample. This rearrangement joins TRBV9 to TRBJ2-7, with 8 bases fitting TRBD2. V trimming: 0 bases; J trimming: 3 bases; junction bases outside the gene matches: 2. In germline, CDR1 is SGDLS, CDR2 YYNGEE. The CDR3 has 14 residues. CDR3 residues: CASSVAGRGYEQYF. DNA for the CDR3: TGTGCCAGCAGCGTAGCCGGGAGGGGCTACGAGCAGTACTTC.

CDR3 loop: CASSLERGETEAFF. In nucleotides, the CDR3 is TGCGCCAGCAGCTTGGAACGGGGTGAAACTGAAGCTTTCTTT. J is TRBJ1-1 and V is TRBV5-1, with D uncertain. The CDR3 totals 14 residues. V lost 0 bases to trimming and J lost 5 bases, with 11 bases between them. The germline V gene has CDR1 SGHRS and CDR2 YFSETQ.

The chain uses TRBV3-1 (or the pseudogene TRBV3-2) and TRBJ1-2, with D possibly TRBD1 on 5 matching bases. The ends were cut back, 5 bases at V and 5 bases at J, with 18 bases in the middle. Germline lookup yields CDR1 LGHDT and CDR2 YNNKEL (reference sequence). The CDR3 covers 15 residues. In DNA, the CDR3 is TGTGCCAGCAGCTTTAGCCTTACGGGACTTTATGGCTACACCTTC. This sequence encodes CASSFSLTGLYGYTF.

This clone was seen more than once but under ten times. The same CDR3 can be traced to other DNA sequences in this sample. The gene calls are TRBV4-1 and TRBJ2-7; possible D gene TRBD2, 5 bases. This CDR3 has 13 residues. CDR1 MGHRA and CDR2 YSYEKL come from the germline V gene. The V end was cut by 1 base, the J end by 4 bases, with 8 bases between. CDR3 residues: CASSQVLAYEQYF. The CDR3, as DNA: TGCGCCAGCAGCCAAGTCCTAGCTTACGAGCAGTACTTC.

V usage is TRBV24-1 and J usage is TRBJ2-1; 7 bases align to TRBD2. Germline CDR1 is KGHDR and CDR2 is SFDVKD. V gave up 6 bases and J gave up 9 bases; unmatched junction bases: 1. The CDR3 contains 11 residues. This CDR3 is CATSWGGEQFF. CDR3 coding DNA: TGTGCCACCAGTTGGGGGGGTGAGCAGTTCTTC.

The chain joins TRBV7-9 to TRBJ1-6; D is unresolved. CDR1 is SEHNR, CDR2 FQNEAQ, per germline (reference sequence). Trimming took 0 bases from V and 8 from J, leaving 8 bases between them. The CDR3 has 14 amino acids. The CDR3 here is CASSLALGHSPLHF. The CDR3 coding sequence is TGTGCCAGCAGCTTAGCGCTCGGCCATTCACCCCTCCACTTT.

The genes are TRBV6-2 or TRBV6-3 and TRBJ1-1; 7 positions match TRBD1. The V segment lost 1 base and the J segment 4 bases; nucleotides outside the gene matches: 3. This CDR3 comprises 14 residues. Germline CDR1 reads MNHEY; CDR2 reads SVGEGT. The CDR3 sequence is CASSYLAGGTEAFF. The CDR3 nucleotides read TGTGCCAGCAGTTACTTGGCAGGGGGCACTGAAGCTTTCTTT.

This clone came up once. The rearrangement joins TRBV5-4 to TRBJ1-2; tentatively, D is TRBD1 (5 bases). V gave up 3 bases and J gave up 4 bases, with 16 bases separating them. CDR1 and CDR2 (germline): SGHNT, YYREEE (reference sequence). The CDR3 runs 15 residues. CDR3 region: CASSSPSGPTYGYTF. For the CDR3, the DNA is TGTGCCAGCAGCTCGCCCTCGGGGCCAACCTATGGCTACACCTTC.

The V gene is TRBV2, the J gene TRBJ1-5; D is perhaps TRBD1 (6 bases). The CDR3 loop spans 15 amino acids. CDR1 is SNHLY and CDR2 is FYNNEI in the germline V gene. V was clipped by 3 bases and J by 4 bases, with 13 bases between them. The CDR3 coding sequence is TGTGCCAGCAGTGAGTCAAGGGGGGGAAATCAGCCCCAGCATTTT. As protein: CASSESRGGNQPQHF.

The chain joins TRBV19 to TRBJ1-1; no firm D call. The CDR3 has 13 residues. Trimming removed 6 bases from V and 3 bases from J, with 11 bases in between. The germline gives CDR1 LNHDA, CDR2 SQIVND (reference sequence). The CDR3 coding sequence is TGTGCCAGTAGCAGTCAGGTTTACACTGAAGCTTTCTTT. Protein: CASSSQVYTEAFF.

The rearrangement uses TRBV28 and TRBJ2-2; TRBD1 agrees at 9 bases. Germline CDR1 MDHEN, CDR2 SYDVKM. The V gene end was trimmed by 7 bases and the J gene end by 5 bases; junction bases not matched to a gene: 8. CDR3 size: 15 residues. DNA for the CDR3: TGTGCCAGCACCCGTCCCGGGACAGGGACCGGGGAGCTGTTTTTT. Translating it yields CASTRPGTGTGELFF.

Details on this clone: The same CDR3 arises from other DNA sequences in this sample as well. The CDR3 region is CASSLGAYNEQFF. The CDR3 DNA reads TGTGCCAGCAGCTTAGGGGCCTACAATGAGCAGTTCTTC. The rearrangement links TRBV7-2 to TRBJ2-1; D gene unclear. Trimming shortened V by 1 base and J by 2 bases, and 3 bases separated the two germline ends. Germline V gene lookup returns CDR1 SGHTA and CDR2 FQGNSA. The CDR3 has 13 residues.

The chain combines TRBV7-8 with TRBJ1-3; TRBD1 might be the D (6 bases). The V end was cut by 6 bases, the J end by 0 bases, with 15 bases between. CDR3 length: 16 amino acids. Germline-derived CDR1 and CDR2 are SGHVS and FQNEAQ. The CDR3 DNA reads as TGTGCCAGCAGTTCGGAGACAGGCTTCTCTGGAAACACCATATATTTT. Translation gives CASSSETGFSGNTIYF.

The V gene is TRBV2, the J gene TRBJ1-4; the D is unclear. Trimming shortened V by 7 bases and J by 8 bases, and 8 bases separated the two germline ends. The CDR3 is made up of 11 amino acids. The germline gives CDR1 SNHLY, CDR2 FYNNEI. The DNA of the CDR3 is TGTGCCAGCAACGTTCTAGAAAAACTGTTTTTT. Translation: CASNVLEKLFF. The whole variable domain, filled in from reference TRBV2 and TRBJ1-4, reads EPEVTQTPSHQVTQMGQEVILRCVPISNHLYFYWYRQILGQKVEFLVSFYNNEISEKSEIFDDQFSVERPDGSNFTLKIRSTKLEDSAMYFCASNVLEKLFFGSGTQLSVL.